This T cell receptor (beta chain) was found in a study of blood T cell repertoires in COVID-19. As for the study in general: Specimens from acute and convalescent COVID-19 originated in the United States, Italy and Spain.

TCRdb keeps only in-frame clones here, not all; method: immunoSEQ multiplex PCR. Seen here are 75,000 to 80,000 clones, approximately 85% observed once, and the top ten hold 9.5% to 13%. The CDR3 sequence is 14 residues long. CDR1 is SGHKS and CDR2 is YYEKEE in the germline V gene (reference sequence). The V end lost 1 base, the J end lost 7 bases, and 11 bases lay between the germline ends. Sequenced input: peripheral blood. The J gene is TRBJ2-2, the V gene TRBV5-5; D is uncertain. This clonotype was sampled from a man aged 60 to 69 with COVID-19, enrolled during active disease. The CDR3 DNA reads as TGTGCCAGCAGCTTGTGGGCTAATGGCGGGGAGCTGTTTTTT. Translation gives CASSLWANGGELFF.